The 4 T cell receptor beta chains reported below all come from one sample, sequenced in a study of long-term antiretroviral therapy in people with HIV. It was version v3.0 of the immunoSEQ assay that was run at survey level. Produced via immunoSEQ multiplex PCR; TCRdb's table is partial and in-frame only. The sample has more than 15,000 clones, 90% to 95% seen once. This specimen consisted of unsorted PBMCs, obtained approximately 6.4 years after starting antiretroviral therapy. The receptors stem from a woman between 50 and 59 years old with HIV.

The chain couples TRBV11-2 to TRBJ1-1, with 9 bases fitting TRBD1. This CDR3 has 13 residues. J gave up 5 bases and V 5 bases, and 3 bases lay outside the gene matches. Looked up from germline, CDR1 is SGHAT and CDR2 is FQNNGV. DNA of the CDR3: TGTGCCAGCAGCCCGACAGGGGGAACTGAAGCTTTCTTT. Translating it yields CASSPTGGTEAFF.

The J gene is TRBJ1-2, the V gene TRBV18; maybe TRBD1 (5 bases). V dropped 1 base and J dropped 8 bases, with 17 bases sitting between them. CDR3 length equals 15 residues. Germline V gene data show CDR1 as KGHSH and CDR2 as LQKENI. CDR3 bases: TGTGCCAGCTCACCACTTGAGGGGACGCTTGAGGGCTACACCTTC. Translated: CASSPLEGTLEGYTF.

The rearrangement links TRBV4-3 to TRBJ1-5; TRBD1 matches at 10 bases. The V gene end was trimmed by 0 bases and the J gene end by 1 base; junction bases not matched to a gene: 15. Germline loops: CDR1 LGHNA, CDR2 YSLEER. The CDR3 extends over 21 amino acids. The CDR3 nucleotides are TGCGCCAGCAGCCAAGAGATAGGCGGGTCGGGGACAGGGGAAAGCAATCAGCCCCAGCATTTT. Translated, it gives CASSQEIGGSGTGESNQPQHF.

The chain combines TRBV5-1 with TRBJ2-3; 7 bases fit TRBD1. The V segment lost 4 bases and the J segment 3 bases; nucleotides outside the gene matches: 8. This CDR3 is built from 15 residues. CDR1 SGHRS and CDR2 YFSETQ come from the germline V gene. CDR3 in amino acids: CASSPGTEGTDTQYF. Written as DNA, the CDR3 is TGCGCCAGCAGCCCTGGGACAGAGGGGACAGATACGCAGTATTTT.